This TCR beta chain was found in a study of blood T cell repertoires in COVID-19. The wider study: Donors in the United States, Italy and Spain gave samples during acute or convalescent COVID-19. PBMCs, B-cell-depleted T cells, or T cells provided the cDNA or gDNA that made up the material.

How the authors handled the data: How many nucleated cells were present was estimated from reference gene primer amplification. TCRdb keeps only in-frame clones here, not all; method: immunoSEQ multiplex PCR. V, J and clone size derive from that table, while D and trimming were established from the DNA sequence. Of about 150,000 clones listed, roughly 82% are singletons. This CDR3 is built from 16 residues. V shed 0 bases, J shed 5 bases, and the junction held 7 bases outside the gene matches. Germline CDR1 reads SGHDT; CDR2 reads YYEEEE. The rearrangement joins TRBV5-6 to TRBJ2-3; 9 bases align to TRBD1. The origin of this receptor is a human donor with acute or convalescent COVID-19. The donor label of this sample is uncertain. The sequenced material came from peripheral blood. This CDR3 reads CASSLAGTGTRDTQYF. CDR3 DNA sequence: TGTGCCAGCAGCTTGGCGGGGACAGGGACCAGAGATACGCAGTATTTT.